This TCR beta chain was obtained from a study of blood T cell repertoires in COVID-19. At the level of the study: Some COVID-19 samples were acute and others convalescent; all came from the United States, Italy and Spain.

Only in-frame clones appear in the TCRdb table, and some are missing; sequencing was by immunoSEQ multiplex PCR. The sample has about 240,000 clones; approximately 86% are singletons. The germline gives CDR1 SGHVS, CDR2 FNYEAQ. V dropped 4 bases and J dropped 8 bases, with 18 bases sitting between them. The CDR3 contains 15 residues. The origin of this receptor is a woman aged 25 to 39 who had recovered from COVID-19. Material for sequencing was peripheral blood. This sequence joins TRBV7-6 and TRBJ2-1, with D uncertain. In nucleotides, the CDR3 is TGTGCCAGCAGCTCCTACACTACAACTGGCGATGAGCAGTTCTTC. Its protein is CASSSYTTTGDEQFF. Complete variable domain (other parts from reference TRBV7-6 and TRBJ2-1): GAGVSQSPRYKVTKRGQDVALRCDPISGHVSLYWYRQALGQGPEFLTYFNYEAQQDKSGLPNDRFSAERPEGSISTLTIQRTEQRDSAMYRCASSSYTTTGDEQFFGPGTRLTVL.